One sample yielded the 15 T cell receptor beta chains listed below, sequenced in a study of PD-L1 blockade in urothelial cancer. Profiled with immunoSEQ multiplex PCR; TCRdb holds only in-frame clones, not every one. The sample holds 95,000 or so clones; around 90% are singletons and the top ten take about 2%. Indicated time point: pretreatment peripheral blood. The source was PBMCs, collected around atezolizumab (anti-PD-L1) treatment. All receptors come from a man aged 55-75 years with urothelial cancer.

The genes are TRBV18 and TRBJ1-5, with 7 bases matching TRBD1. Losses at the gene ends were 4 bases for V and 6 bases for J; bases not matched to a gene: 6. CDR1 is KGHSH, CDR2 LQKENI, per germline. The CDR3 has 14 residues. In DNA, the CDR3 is TGTGCCAGCTCACTTGAATCAGGGGGTCAGCCCCAGCATTTT. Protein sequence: CASSLESGGQPQHF. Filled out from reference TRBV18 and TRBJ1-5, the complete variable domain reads NAGVMQNPRHLVRRRGQEARLRCSPMKGHSHVYWYRQLPEEGLKFMVYLQKENIIDESGMPKERFSAEFPKEGPSILRIQQVVRGDSAAYFCASSLESGGQPQHFGDGTRLSIL.

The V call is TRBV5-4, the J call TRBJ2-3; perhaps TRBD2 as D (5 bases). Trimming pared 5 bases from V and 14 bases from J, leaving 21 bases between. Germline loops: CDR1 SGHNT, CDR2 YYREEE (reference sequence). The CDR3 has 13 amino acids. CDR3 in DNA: TGTGCCAGCAGTCCATACCTAGCAGACATGGCGTATTTT. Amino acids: CASSPYLADMAYF.

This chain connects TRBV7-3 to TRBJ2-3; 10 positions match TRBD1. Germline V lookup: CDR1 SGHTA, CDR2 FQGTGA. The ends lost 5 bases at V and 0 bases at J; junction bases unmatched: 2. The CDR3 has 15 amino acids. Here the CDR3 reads CASSQDRGSTDTQYF. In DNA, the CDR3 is TGTGCCAGCAGCCAGGACAGGGGGAGCACAGATACGCAGTATTTT. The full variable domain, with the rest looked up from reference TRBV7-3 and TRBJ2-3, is GAGVSQTPSNKVTEKGKYVELRCDPISGHTALYWYRQSLGQGPEFLIYFQGTGAADDSGLPNDRFFAVRPEGSVSTLKIQRTERGDSAVYLCASSQDRGSTDTQYFGPGTRLTVL.

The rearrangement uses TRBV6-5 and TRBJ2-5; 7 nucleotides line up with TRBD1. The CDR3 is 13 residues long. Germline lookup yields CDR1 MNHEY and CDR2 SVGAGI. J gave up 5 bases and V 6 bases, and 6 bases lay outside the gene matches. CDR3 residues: CASRPQGRETQYF. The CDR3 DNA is TGTGCCAGCAGACCACAGGGGCGGGAGACCCAGTACTTC.

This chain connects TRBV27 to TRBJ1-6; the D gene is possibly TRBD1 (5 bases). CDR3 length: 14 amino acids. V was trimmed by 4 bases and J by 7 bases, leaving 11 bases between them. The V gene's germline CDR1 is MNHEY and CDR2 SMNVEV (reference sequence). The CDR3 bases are TGTGCCAGCAGTTCGACAGTCAGGAATTCACCCCTCCACTTT. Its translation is CASSSTVRNSPLHF.

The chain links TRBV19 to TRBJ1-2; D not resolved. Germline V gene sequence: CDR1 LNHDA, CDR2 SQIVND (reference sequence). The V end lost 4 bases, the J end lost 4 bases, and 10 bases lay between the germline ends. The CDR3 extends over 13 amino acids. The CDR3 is CASSTPTAYGYTF. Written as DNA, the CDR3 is TGTGCCAGTAGTACCCCCACAGCCTATGGCTACACCTTC.

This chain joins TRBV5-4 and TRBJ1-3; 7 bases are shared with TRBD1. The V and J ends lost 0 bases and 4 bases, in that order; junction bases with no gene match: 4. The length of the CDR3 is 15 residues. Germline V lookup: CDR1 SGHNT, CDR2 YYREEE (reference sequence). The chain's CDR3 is CASSLGQGGGNTIYF. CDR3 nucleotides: TGTGCCAGCAGCTTGGGGCAGGGGGGCGGAAACACCATATATTTT.

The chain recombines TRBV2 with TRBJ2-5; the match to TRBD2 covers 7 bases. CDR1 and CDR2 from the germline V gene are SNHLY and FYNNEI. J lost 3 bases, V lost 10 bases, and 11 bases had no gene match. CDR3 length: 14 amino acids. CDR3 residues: CAIIRDYAKETQYF. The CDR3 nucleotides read TGTGCCATAATCCGGGACTACGCTAAAGAGACCCAGTACTTC.

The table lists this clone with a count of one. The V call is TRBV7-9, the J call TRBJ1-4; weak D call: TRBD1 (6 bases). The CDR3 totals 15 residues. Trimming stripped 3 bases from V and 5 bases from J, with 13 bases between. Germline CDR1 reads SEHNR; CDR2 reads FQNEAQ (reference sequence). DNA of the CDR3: TGTGCCAGCAGCTTGGTGACAGGACCAAATGAAAAACTGTTTTTT. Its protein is CASSLVTGPNEKLFF.

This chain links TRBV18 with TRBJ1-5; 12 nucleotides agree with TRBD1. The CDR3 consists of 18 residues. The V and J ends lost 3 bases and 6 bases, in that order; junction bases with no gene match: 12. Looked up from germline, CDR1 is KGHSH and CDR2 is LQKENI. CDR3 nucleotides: TGTGCCAGCTCACCTTTTACCCCGGGACAGGGGGCATCTCAGCCCCAGCATTTT. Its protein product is CASSPFTPGQGASQPQHF.

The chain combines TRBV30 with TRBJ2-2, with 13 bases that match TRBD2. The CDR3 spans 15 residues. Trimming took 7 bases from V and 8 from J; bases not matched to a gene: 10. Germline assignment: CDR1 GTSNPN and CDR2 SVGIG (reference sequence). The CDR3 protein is CAFPTGLAGLGELFF. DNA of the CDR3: TGTGCCTTTCCAACGGGACTAGCGGGATTAGGGGAGCTGTTTTTT.

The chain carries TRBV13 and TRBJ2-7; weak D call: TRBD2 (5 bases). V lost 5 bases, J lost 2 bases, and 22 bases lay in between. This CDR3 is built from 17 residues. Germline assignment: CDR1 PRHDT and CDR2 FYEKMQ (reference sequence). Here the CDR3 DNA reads TGTGCCAGCAGCCGAAACCTGGAGGTTATGAGCGCCTACGAGCAGTACTTC. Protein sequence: CASSRNLEVMSAYEQYF. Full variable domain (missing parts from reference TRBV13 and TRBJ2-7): AAGVIQSPRHLIKEKRETATLKCYPIPRHDTVYWYQQGPGQDPQFLISFYEKMQSDKGSIPDRFSAQQFSDYHSELNMSSLELGDSALYFCASSRNLEVMSAYEQYFGPGTRLTVT.

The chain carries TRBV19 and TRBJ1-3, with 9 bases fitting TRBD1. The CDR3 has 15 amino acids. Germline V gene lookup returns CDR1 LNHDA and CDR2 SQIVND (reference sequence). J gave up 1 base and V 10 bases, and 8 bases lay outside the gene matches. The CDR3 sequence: CATRPGQGSGNTIYF. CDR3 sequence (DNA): TGTGCCACCCGCCCGGGACAGGGTTCTGGAAACACCATATATTTT.

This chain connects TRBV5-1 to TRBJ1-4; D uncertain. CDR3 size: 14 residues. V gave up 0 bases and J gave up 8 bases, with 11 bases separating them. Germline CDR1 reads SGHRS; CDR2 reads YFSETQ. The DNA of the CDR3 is TGCGCCAGCAGCTTGGGAGGGTTTGGAGAAAAACTGTTTTTT. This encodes CASSLGGFGEKLFF.

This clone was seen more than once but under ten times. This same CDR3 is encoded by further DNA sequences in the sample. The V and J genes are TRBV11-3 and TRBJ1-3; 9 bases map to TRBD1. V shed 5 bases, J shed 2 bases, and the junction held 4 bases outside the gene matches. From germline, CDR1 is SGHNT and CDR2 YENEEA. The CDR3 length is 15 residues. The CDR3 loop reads CASSPGQGPGNTIYF. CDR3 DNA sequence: TGTGCCAGCAGCCCGGGACAGGGTCCTGGAAACACCATATATTTT.